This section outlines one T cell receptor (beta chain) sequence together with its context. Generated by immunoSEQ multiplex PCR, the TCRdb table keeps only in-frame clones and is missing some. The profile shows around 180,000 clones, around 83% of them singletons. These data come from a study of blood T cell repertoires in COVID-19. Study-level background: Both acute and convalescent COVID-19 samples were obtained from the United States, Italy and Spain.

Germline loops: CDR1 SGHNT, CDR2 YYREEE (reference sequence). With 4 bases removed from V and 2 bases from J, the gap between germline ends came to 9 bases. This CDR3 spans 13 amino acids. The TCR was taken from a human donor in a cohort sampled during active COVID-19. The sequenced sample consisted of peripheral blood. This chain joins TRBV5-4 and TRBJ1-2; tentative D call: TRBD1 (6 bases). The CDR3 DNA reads TGTGCCAGCAGCACTACAGGGAACTATGGCTACACCTTC. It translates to CASSTTGNYGYTF.